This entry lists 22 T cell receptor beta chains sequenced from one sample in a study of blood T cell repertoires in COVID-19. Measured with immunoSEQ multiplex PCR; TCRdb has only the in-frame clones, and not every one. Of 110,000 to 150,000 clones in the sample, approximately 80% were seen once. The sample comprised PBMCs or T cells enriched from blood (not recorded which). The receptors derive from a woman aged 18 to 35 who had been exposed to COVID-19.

This chain's CDR3 is CASSLQGGTGELFF. The CDR3 nucleotides are TGTGCCAGCAGTCTTCAGGGAGGGACCGGGGAGCTGTTTTTT. The V gene is TRBV6-4, the J gene TRBJ2-2; 7 bases are a match to TRBD2. The trim removed 5 bases at V and 5 bases at J, leaving 5 bases unmatched. This CDR3 has 14 residues. Germline assignment: CDR1 MRHNA and CDR2 SNTAGT.

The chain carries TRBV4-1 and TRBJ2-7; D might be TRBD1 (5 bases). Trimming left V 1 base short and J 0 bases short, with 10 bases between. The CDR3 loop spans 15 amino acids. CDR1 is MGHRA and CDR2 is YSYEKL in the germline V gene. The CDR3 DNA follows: TGCGCCAGCAGCCAAGGATTGCAGGGCTCCTACGAGCAGTACTTC. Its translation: CASSQGLQGSYEQYF.

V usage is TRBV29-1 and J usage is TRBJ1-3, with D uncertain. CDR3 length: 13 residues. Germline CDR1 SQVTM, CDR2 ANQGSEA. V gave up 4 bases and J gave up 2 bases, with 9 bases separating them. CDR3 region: CSVAQRTGNTIYF. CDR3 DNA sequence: TGCAGCGTTGCCCAGCGTACTGGAAACACCATATATTTT.

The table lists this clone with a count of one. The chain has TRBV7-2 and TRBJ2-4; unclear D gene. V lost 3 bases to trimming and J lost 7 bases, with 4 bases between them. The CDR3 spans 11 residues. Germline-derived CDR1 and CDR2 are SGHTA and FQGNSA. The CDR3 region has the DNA TGTGCCAGCAGCTTCGGGAACATTCAGTACTTC. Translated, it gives CASSFGNIQYF.

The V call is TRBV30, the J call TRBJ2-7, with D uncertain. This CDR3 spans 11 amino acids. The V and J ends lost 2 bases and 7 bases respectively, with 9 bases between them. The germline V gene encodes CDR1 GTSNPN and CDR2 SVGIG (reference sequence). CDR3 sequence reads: CAWSPSKEQYF. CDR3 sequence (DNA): TGTGCCTGGAGTCCGAGCAAAGAGCAGTACTTC. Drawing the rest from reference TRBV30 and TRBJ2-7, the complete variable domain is SQTIHQWPATLVQPVGSPLSLECTVEGTSNPNLYWYRQAAGRGLQLLFYSVGIGQISSEVPQNLSASRPQDRQFILSSKKLLLSDSGFYLCAWSPSKEQYFGPGTRLTVT.

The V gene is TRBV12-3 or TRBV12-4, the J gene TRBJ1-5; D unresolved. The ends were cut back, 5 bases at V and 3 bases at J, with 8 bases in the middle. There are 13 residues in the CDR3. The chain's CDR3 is CASSIYNNQPQHF. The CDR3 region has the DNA TGTGCCAGCAGTATCTATAACAATCAGCCCCAGCATTTT.

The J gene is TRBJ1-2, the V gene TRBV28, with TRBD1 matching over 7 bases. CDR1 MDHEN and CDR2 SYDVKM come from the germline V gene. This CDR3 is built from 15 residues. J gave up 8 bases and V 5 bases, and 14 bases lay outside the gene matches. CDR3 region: CASSPWARQGLGYTF. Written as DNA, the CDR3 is TGTGCCAGCAGTCCATGGGCTCGACAGGGTTTAGGCTACACCTTC.

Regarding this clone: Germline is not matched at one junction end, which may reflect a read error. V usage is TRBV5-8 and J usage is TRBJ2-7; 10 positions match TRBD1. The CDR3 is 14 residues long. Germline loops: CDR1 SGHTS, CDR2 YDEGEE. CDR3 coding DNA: TGTGCCAGCACCAGGGGACAGGGGCGCTACGGGCAGTACTTC. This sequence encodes CASTRGQGRYGQYF.

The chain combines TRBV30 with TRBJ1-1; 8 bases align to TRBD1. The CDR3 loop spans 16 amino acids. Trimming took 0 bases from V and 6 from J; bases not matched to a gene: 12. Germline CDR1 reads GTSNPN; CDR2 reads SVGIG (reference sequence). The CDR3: CAWSVVAGGRWAEAFF. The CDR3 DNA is TGTGCCTGGAGTGTTGTGGCAGGGGGCAGGTGGGCTGAAGCTTTCTTT.

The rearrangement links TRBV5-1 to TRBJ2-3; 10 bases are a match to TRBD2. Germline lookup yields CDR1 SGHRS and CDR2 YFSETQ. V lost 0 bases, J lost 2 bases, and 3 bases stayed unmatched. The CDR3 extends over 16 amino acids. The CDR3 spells CASSLGLAGNTDTQYF. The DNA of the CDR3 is TGCGCCAGCAGCTTGGGACTAGCGGGTAACACAGATACGCAGTATTTT.

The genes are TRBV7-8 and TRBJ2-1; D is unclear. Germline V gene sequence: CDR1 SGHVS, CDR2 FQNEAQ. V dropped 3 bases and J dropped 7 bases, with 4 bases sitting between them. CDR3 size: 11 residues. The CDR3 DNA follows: TGTGCCAGCAGCTTCGGGAATGAGCAGTTCTTC. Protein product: CASSFGNEQFF.

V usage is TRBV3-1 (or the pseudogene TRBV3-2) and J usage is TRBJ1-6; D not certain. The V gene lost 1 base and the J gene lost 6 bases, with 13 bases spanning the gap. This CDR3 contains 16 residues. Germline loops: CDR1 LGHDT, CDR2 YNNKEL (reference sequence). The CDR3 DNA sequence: TGTGCCAGCAGCCAAGCCGGGTGGTACGGTAATTCACCCCTCCACTTT. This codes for CASSQAGWYGNSPLHF.

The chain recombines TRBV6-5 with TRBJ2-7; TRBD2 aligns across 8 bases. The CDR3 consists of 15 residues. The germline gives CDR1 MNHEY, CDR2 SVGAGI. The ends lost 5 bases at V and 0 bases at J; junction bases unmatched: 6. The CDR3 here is CASSTGGGSSYEQYF. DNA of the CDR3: TGTGCCAGCAGTACGGGAGGGGGTTCCTCCTACGAGCAGTACTTC.

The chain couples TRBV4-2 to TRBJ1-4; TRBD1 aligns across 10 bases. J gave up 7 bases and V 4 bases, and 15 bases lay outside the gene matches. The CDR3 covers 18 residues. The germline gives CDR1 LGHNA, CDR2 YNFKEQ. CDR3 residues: CASSPMGTGASPSEKLFF. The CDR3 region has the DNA TGTGCCAGCAGCCCAATGGGGACAGGGGCGTCGCCTAGTGAAAAACTGTTTTTT.

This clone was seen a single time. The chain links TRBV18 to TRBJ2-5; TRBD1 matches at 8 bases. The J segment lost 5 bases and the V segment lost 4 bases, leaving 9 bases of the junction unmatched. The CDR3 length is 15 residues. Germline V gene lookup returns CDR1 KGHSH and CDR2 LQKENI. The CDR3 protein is CASSLGQGRGETQYF. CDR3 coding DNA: TGTGCCAGCTCACTCGGACAGGGAAGAGGGGAGACCCAGTACTTC.

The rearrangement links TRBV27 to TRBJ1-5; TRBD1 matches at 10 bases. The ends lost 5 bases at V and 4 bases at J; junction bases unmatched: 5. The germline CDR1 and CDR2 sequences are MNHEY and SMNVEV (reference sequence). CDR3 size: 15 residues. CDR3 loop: CASSRQGAVNQPQHF. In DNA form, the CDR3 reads TGTGCCAGCAGTAGACAGGGGGCAGTGAATCAGCCCCAGCATTTT.

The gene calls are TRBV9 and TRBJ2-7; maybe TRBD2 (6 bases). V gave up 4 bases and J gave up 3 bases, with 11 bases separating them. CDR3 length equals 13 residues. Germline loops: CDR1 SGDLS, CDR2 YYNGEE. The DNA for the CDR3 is TGTGCCAGCAGCCGCGGCGGGAACTACGAGCAGTACTTC. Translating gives CASSRGGNYEQYF.

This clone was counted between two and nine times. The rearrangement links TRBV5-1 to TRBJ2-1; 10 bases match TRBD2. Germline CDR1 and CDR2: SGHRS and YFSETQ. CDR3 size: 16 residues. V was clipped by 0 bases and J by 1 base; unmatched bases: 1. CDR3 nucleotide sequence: TGCGCCAGCAGCTTGGTAGCGGGAGGATCCTACAATGAGCAGTTCTTC. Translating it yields CASSLVAGGSYNEQFF.

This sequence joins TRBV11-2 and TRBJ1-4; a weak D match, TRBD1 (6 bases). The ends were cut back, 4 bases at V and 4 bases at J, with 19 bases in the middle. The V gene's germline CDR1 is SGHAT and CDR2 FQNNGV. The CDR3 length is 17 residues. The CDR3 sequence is CASSSINRAAGNEKLFF. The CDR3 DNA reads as TGTGCCAGCAGCTCCATTAACAGGGCGGCGGGTAATGAAAAACTGTTTTTT.

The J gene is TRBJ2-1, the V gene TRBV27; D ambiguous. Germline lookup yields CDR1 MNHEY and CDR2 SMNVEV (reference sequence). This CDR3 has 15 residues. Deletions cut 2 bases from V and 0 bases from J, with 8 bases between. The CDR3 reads CASSLHPSSYNEQFF. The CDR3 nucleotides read TGTGCCAGCAGTTTACACCCTAGCTCCTACAATGAGCAGTTCTTC.

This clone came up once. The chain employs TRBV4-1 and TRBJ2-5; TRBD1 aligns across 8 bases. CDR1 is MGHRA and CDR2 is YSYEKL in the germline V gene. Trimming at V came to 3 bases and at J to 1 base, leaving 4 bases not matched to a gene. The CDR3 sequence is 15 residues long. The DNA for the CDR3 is TGCGCCAGCAGCCACGGACAGGGTGGCCAAGAGACCCAGTACTTC. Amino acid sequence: CASSHGQGGQETQYF.

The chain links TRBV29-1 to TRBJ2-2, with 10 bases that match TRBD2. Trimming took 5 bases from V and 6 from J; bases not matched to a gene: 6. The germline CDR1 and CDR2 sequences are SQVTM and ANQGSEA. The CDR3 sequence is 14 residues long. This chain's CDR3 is CSVSGTSVSGELFF. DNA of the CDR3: TGCAGCGTTTCCGGGACTAGCGTGTCCGGGGAGCTGTTTTTT.